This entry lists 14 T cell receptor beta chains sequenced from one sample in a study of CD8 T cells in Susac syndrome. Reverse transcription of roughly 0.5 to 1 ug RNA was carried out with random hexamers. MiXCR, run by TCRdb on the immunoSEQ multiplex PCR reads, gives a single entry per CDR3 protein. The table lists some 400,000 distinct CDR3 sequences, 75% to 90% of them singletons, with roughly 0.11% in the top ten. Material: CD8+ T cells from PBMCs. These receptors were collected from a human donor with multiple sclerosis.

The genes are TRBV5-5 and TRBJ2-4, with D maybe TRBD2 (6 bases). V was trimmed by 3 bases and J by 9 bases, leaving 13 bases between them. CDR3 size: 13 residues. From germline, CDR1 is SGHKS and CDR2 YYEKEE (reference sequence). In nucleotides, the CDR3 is TGTGCCAGCAGCTGGGGGGAGCCGGGCATTCAGTACTTC. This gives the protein CASSWGEPGIQYF.

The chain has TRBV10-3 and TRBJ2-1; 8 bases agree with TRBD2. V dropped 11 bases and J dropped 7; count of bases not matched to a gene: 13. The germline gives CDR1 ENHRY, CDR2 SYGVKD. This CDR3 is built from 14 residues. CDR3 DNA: TGTGCCGCTAAACCGGGACTAGGAACTAATGAGCAGTTCTTC. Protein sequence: CAAKPGLGTNEQFF.

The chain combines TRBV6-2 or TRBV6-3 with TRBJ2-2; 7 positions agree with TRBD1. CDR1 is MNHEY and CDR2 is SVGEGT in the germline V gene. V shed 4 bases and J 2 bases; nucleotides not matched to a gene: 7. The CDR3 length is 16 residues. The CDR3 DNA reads TGTGCCAGCAGTTTCTTGGACAGGCCCAACACCGGGGAGCTGTTTTTT. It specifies CASSFLDRPNTGELFF.

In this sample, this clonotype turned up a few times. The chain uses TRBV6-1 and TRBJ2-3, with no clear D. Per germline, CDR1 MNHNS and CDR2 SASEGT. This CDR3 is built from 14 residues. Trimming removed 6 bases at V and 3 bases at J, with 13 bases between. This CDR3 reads CASSPYWGTDTQYF. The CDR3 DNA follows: TGTGCCAGCAGCCCATACTGGGGTACAGATACGCAGTATTTT.

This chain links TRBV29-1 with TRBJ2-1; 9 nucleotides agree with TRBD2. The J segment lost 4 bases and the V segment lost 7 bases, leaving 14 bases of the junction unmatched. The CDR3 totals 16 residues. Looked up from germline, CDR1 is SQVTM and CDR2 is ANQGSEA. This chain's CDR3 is CSAELMGREGYNEQFF. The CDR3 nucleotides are TGCAGCGCCGAACTAATGGGGCGGGAGGGATACAATGAGCAGTTCTTC.

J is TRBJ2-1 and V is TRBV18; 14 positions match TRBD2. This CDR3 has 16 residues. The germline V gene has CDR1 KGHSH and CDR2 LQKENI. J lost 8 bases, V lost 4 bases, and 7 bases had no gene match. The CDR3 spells CASSLRLAGGIDEQFF. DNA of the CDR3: TGTGCCAGCTCACTCAGACTAGCGGGAGGGATCGATGAGCAGTTCTTC.

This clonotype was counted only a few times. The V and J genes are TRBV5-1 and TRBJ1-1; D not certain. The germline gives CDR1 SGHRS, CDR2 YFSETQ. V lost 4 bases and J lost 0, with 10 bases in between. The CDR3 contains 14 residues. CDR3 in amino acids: CASSLDLVNTEAFF. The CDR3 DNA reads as TGCGCCAGCAGCCTGGATTTAGTGAACACTGAAGCTTTCTTT.

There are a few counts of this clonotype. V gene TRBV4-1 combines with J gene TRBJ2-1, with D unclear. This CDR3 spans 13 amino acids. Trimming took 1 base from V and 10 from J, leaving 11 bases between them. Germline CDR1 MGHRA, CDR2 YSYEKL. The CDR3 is CASSQGQQTEQFF. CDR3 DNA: TGCGCCAGCAGCCAAGGCCAGCAGACGGAGCAGTTCTTC.

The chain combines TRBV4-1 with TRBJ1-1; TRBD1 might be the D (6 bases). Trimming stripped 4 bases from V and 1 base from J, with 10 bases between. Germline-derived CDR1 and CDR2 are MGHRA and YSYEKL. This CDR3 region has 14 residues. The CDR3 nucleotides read TGCGCCAGCAGCCTATGGACAGAGAACACTGAAGCTTTCTTT. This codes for CASSLWTENTEAFF.

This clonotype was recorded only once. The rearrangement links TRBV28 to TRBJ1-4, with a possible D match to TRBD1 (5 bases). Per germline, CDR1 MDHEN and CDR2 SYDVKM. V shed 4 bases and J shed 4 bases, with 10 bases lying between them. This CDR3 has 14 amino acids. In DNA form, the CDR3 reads TGTGCCAGCAGTTCTACAGGAGATAATGAAAAACTGTTTTTT. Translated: CASSSTGDNEKLFF.

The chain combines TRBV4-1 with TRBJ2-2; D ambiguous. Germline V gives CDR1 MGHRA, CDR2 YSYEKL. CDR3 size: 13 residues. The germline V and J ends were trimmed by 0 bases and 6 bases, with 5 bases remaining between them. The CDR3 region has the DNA TGCGCCAGCAGCCAAGAAGTGGCCGGGGAGCTGTTTTTT. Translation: CASSQEVAGELFF.

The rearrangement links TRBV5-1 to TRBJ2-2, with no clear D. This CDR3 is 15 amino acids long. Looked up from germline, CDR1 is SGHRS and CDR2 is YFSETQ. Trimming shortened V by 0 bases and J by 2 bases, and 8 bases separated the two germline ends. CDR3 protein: CASSLGTYNTGELFF. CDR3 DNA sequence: TGCGCCAGCAGCTTGGGGACCTACAACACCGGGGAGCTGTTTTTT.

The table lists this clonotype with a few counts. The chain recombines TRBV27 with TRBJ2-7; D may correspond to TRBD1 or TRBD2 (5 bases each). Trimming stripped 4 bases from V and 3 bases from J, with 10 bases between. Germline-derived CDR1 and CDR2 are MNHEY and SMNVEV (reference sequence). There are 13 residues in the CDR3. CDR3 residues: CASSSGTLYEQYF. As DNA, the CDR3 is TGTGCCAGCAGTTCCGGGACGCTCTACGAGCAGTACTTC.

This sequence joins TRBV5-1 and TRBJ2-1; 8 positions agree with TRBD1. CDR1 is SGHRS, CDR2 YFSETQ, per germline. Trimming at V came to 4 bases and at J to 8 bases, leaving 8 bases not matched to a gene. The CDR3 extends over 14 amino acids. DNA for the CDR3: TGCGCCAGCAGCAGGGAGGACAGGGCGGATGAGCAGTTCTTC. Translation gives CASSREDRADEQFF.